This T cell receptor beta chain was profiled in a study of cytomegalovirus exposure and HLA in healthy donors. PCR involved 60 Vbeta and 13 Jbeta primers. Produced via immunoSEQ multiplex PCR; TCRdb's table is partial and in-frame only. The repertoire holds tens of thousands of clones, with about 60% as singletons. Notes on the study in general: The study designated 150 or so TCR beta chains cytomegalovirus-associated. In an earlier analysis, most TCR beta V segments were productive about 87% or about 30% of the time. Common viral pathogens seemed, in a later analysis, to connect with several of the most significant clusters. HLA allele associations emerged for some 16,000 TCR beta sequences in a later analysis, at 0.05 false discovery rate.

The sample holds a few counts of this clone. As yet, its antigen is unknown. Germline V gene data show CDR1 as SGHNT and CDR2 as YYREEE (reference sequence). With 4 bases clipped from V and 7 bases from J, the junction kept 6 bases outside the gene matches. The length of the CDR3 is 13 residues. Source material: PBMCs. The chain is built from TRBV5-4 and TRBJ1-2, with 8 nucleotides matching TRBD1. The source of this sequence is a male donor in good health and CMV-seropositive. Here the CDR3 DNA reads TGTGCCAGCAGCCCAGGGGGCCGGGGTGGCTACACCTTC. Its translation is CASSPGGRGGYTF.